Listed here are 20 T cell receptor beta chains from one sample, sequenced in a study of cytomegalovirus exposure and HLA in healthy donors. PCR was performed using 60 Vbeta and 13 Jbeta primers. The repertoire was sequenced with immunoSEQ multiplex PCR; TCRdb's copy has only in-frame clones and lacks some. In the table there are 110,000 to 150,000 clones, around 73% of which are singletons. The source material was PBMCs. All receptors derive from a human donor in good health.

The J gene is TRBJ1-5, the V gene TRBV19; D ambiguous. The CDR3 length is 15 residues. CDR1 is LNHDA, CDR2 SQIVND, per germline (reference sequence). Trimming stripped 10 bases from V and 2 bases from J, with 18 bases between. CDR3 DNA: TGTGCCACCTCGGCCCGCGGAGGCCGCAATCAGCCCCAGCATTTT. Translating it yields CATSARGGRNQPQHF.

CDR3 bases: TGTGCCAGCAGGATTGGACTAGCGGGGGTGGGGGAGCAGTTCTTC. Translating gives CASRIGLAGVGEQFF. The J gene is TRBJ2-1, the V gene TRBV27; 13 bases align to TRBD2. The CDR3 contains 15 residues. Germline V gene lookup returns CDR1 MNHEY and CDR2 SMNVEV (reference sequence). Germline trimming cut 6 bases from V and 10 bases from J; bases unmatched to any gene: 9.

The genes are TRBV19 and TRBJ2-1, with TRBD2 identical over 11 bases. With 6 bases clipped from V and 5 bases from J, the junction kept 6 bases outside the gene matches. Germline V CDR1 and CDR2: LNHDA, SQIVND (reference sequence). CDR3 length equals 15 residues. The CDR3 DNA follows: TGTGCCAGTAGGAATTTACTAGCGGGGGACAATGAGCAGTTCTTC. This codes for CASRNLLAGDNEQFF. Looking up the rest from reference TRBV19 and TRBJ2-1 gives the full variable domain: DGGITQSPKYLFRKEGQNVTLSCEQNLNHDAMYWYRQDPGQGLRLIYYSQIVNDFQKGDIAEGYSVSREKKESFPLTVTSAQKNPTAFYLCASRNLLAGDNEQFFGPGTRLTVL.

This clone was counted a few times. The chain uses TRBV2 and TRBJ1-2, with 8 bases matching TRBD1. The ends lost 6 bases at V and 6 bases at J; junction bases unmatched: 0. Germline CDR1 is SNHLY and CDR2 is FYNNEI. The CDR3 totals 11 residues. CDR3 DNA: TGTGCCAGCAGGACAGGGGATGGCTACACCTTC. Protein: CASRTGDGYTF.

The chain joins TRBV19 to TRBJ1-1; possible D gene TRBD1, 6 bases. V gave up 1 base and J gave up 0 bases, with 12 bases separating them. CDR1 LNHDA and CDR2 SQIVND come from the germline V gene (reference sequence). The CDR3 covers 16 residues. The CDR3 sequence: CASSIAAGAMNTEAFF. CDR3 DNA sequence: TGTGCCAGTAGTATAGCGGCAGGGGCCATGAACACTGAAGCTTTCTTT.

V and J are TRBV30 and TRBJ2-2; D may be TRBD1 (6 bases). The CDR3 contains 17 residues. V was cut by 3 bases and J by 2 bases, with 19 bases left in between. Germline CDR1 reads GTSNPN; CDR2 reads SVGIG (reference sequence). CDR3 sequence (DNA): TGTGCCTGGAGAGCCCCCGGGACACCGGGAAACACCGGGGAGCTGTTTTTT. This gives the protein CAWRAPGTPGNTGELFF.

The rearrangement links TRBV4-2 to TRBJ2-7, with 7 nucleotides matching TRBD2. V dropped 5 bases and J dropped 3; count of bases not matched to a gene: 13. This CDR3 is 16 amino acids long. The germline CDR1 and CDR2 sequences are LGHNA and YNFKEQ. The CDR3 is CASSEPGTITLYEQYF. Written as DNA, the CDR3 is TGTGCCAGCAGCGAACCCGGGACTATCACACTCTACGAGCAGTACTTC.

This clone was seen more than once but under ten times. The J gene is TRBJ1-3, the V gene TRBV10-3; D is ambiguous. This CDR3 spans 14 amino acids. Germline V gene data show CDR1 as ENHRY and CDR2 as SYGVKD. V was cut by 10 bases and J by 0 bases, with 13 bases left in between. CDR3 in DNA: TGTGCCACACGGGGTCCGGACTCTGGAAACACCATATATTTT. It translates to CATRGPDSGNTIYF.

The chain uses TRBV7-9 and TRBJ1-1; 8 positions agree with TRBD1. The CDR3 runs to 17 residues. V gave up 3 bases and J gave up 4 bases; unmatched junction bases: 13. Germline CDR1 and CDR2: SEHNR and FQNEAQ (reference sequence). For the CDR3, the DNA is TGTGCCAGCAGCTTGGGGTGGACAGGGCGATTCGGCACTGAAGCTTTCTTT. Translation gives CASSLGWTGRFGTEAFF.

The rearrangement joins TRBV27 to TRBJ2-7, with 7 bases lining up with TRBD1. Germline lookup yields CDR1 MNHEY and CDR2 SMNVEV (reference sequence). Trimming at V came to 3 bases and at J to 0 bases, leaving 11 bases not matched to a gene. This CDR3 comprises 17 residues. As DNA, the CDR3 is TGTGCCAGCAGTTTCGGAAACCCGGGACAGAACTCCTACGAGCAGTACTTC. As protein: CASSFGNPGQNSYEQYF.

V is TRBV11-3 and J is TRBJ1-5; tentatively, D is TRBD1 (6 bases). The germline gives CDR1 SGHNT, CDR2 YENEEA. The V end was cut by 4 bases, the J end by 4 bases, with 11 bases between. This CDR3 has 14 residues. The chain's CDR3 is CASSSLGGNQPQHF. The CDR3, as DNA: TGTGCCAGCAGCTCACTAGGGGGAAATCAGCCCCAGCATTTT.

The chain joins TRBV5-1 to TRBJ2-5, with a tentative D call TRBD1 (5 bases). This CDR3 is 11 amino acids long. Germline V gene data show CDR1 as SGHRS and CDR2 as YFSETQ. Trimming stripped 4 bases from V and 5 bases from J, with 6 bases between. CDR3 loop: CASSRGETQYF. The CDR3 nucleotides are TGCGCCAGCAGCAGGGGTGAGACCCAGTACTTC.

The V call is TRBV6-5, the J call TRBJ1-2; 8 positions match TRBD1. Germline V gene lookup returns CDR1 MNHEY and CDR2 SVGAGI. CDR3 length equals 14 residues. V lost 7 bases and J lost 5; bases outside the gene matches: 9. The CDR3 reads CASTPVQGAYGYTF. The DNA of the CDR3 is TGTGCCAGCACCCCAGTCCAGGGGGCTTATGGCTACACCTTC.

This clone occurred a few times. The V and J genes are TRBV19 and TRBJ2-5, with D maybe TRBD2 (7 bases). The V gene lost 6 bases and the J gene lost 5 bases, with 22 bases spanning the gap. CDR1 LNHDA and CDR2 SQIVND come from the germline V gene (reference sequence). The CDR3 extends over 16 amino acids. The CDR3 loop reads CASSLIAGGGRETQYF. CDR3 sequence (DNA): TGTGCCAGTAGCCTTATAGCAGGCGGGGGCCGGGAGACCCAGTACTTC.

This rearrangement joins TRBV6-5 to TRBJ1-1; TRBD1 aligns across 10 bases. Germline V gene sequence: CDR1 MNHEY, CDR2 SVGAGI. The CDR3 consists of 14 residues. J was trimmed by 4 bases and V by 5 bases; bases with no gene match: 4. The CDR3 DNA follows: TGTGCCAGCAGTCGGGACAGGGGATTCACTGAAGCTTTCTTT. This encodes CASSRDRGFTEAFF.

The chain links TRBV6-1 to TRBJ2-5; TRBD1 matches 11 bases. This CDR3 has 15 residues. Trimming took 4 bases from V and 5 from J; bases not matched to a gene: 6. The germline V gene encodes CDR1 MNHNS and CDR2 SASEGT. CDR3 region: CASSVDRGLGETQYF. The DNA of the CDR3 is TGTGCCAGCAGTGTGGACAGGGGGCTGGGGGAGACCCAGTACTTC.

This chain links TRBV19 with TRBJ1-1; 7 bases are a match to TRBD1. CDR3 size: 15 residues. V lost 6 bases, J lost 3 bases, and 10 bases stayed unmatched. Looked up from germline, CDR1 is LNHDA and CDR2 is SQIVND (reference sequence). The CDR3 region is CASRYLQGRDTEAFF. The CDR3 bases are TGTGCCAGTAGATACCTACAGGGGCGGGACACTGAAGCTTTCTTT.

The gene calls are TRBV14 and TRBJ2-7, with 10 bases aligning to TRBD1. The CDR3 consists of 14 residues. With 1 base clipped from V and 4 bases from J, the junction kept 1 base outside the gene matches. Germline CDR1 is SGHDN and CDR2 is FVKESK. The CDR3 spells CASSQGTGGYEQYF. CDR3 coding DNA: TGTGCCAGCAGCCAAGGGACAGGGGGTTACGAGCAGTACTTC.

This clone was seen more than once but under ten times. The chain uses TRBV6-6 and TRBJ2-1, with 7 bases identical to TRBD1. V lost 10 bases to trimming and J lost 1 base; unmatched junction nucleotides: 4. CDR1 is MNHNY and CDR2 is SVGAGI in the germline V gene (reference sequence). The CDR3 extends over 13 amino acids. CDR3 DNA sequence: TGTGCCATCCAGGGACAGTCCTACAATGAGCAGTTCTTC. It translates to CAIQGQSYNEQFF.

Points on this clone: The same CDR3 can be traced to other DNA sequences in this sample. The rearrangement uses TRBV6-5 and TRBJ2-6; 10 positions agree with TRBD1. The CDR3 extends over 16 amino acids. V shed 2 bases, J shed 2 bases, and the junction held 0 bases outside the gene matches. Germline V lookup: CDR1 MNHEY, CDR2 SVGAGI. CDR3 DNA: TGTGCCAGCAGTTACGGGACAGGGGCTGGGGCCAACGTCCTGACTTTC. This encodes CASSYGTGAGANVLTF.